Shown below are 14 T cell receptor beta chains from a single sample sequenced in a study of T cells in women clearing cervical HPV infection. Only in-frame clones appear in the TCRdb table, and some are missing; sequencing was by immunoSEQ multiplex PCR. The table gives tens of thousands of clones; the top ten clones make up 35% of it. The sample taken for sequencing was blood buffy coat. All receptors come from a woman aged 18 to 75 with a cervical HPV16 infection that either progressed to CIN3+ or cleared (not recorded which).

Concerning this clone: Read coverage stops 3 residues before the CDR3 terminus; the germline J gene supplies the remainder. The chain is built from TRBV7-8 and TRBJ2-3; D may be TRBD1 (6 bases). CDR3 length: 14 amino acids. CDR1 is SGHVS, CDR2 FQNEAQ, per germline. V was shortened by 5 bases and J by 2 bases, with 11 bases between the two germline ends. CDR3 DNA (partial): TGTGCCAGCAGCGTAACAGGGTTCACAGATACG. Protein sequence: CASSVTGFTDT. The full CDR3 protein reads CASSVTGFTDTQYF.

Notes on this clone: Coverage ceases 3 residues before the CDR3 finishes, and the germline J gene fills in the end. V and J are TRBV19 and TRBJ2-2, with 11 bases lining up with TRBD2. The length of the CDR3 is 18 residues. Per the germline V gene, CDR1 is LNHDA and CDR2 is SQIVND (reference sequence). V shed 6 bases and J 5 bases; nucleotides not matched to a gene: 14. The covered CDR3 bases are TGTGCCAGTAGACCTATCGGACTAGCGGGCCAAAGGACCGGGGAG. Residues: CASRPIGLAGQRTGE. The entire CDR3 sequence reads CASRPIGLAGQRTGELFF.

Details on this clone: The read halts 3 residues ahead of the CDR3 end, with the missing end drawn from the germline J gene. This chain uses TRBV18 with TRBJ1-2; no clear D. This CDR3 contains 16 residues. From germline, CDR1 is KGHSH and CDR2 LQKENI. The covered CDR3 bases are TGTGCCAGCTCACCACTAGCGGGAAGGAGGGCAGATACC. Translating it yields CASSPLAGRRADT. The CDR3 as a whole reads CASSPLAGRRADTYTF.

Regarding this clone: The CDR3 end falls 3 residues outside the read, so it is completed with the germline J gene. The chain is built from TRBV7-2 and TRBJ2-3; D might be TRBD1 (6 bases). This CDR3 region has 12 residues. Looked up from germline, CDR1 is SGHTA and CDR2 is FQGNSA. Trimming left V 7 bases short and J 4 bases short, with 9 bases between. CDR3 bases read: TGTGCCAGCACAGGGGTGGCAGATACG. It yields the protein CASTGVADT. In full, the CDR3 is CASTGVADTQYF.

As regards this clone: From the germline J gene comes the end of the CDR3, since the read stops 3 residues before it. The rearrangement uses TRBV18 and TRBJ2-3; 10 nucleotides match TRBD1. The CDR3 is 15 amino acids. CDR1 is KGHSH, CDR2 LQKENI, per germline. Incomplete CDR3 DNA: TGTGCCAGCTCACCGACAGGGGGCGTAGGTCAGCCG. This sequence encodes CASSPTGGVGQP. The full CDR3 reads CASSPTGGVGQPQYF.

The CDR3 DNA, read in part, is TGCAGTGCCAGAAGACAGAGCTTTAATGAAAAA. This translates into CSARRQSFNEK. The complete CDR3 sequence is CSARRQSFNEKLFF. The J gene is TRBJ1-4, the V gene TRBV20-1, with D tentatively TRBD1 (5 bases). The read ends 3 residues early relative to the CDR3; the germline J gene fills the gap. The CDR3 runs to 14 residues. Trimming shortened V by 6 bases and J by 4 bases, and 15 bases separated the two germline ends. Germline CDR1 is DFQATT and CDR2 is SNEGSKA (reference sequence).

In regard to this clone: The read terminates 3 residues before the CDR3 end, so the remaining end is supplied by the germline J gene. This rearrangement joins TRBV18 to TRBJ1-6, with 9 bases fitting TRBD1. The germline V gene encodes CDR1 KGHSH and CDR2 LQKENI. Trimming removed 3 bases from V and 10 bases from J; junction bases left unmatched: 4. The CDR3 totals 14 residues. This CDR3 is CASSPDRGNSPLHF. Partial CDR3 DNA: TGTGCCAGCTCACCTGACAGGGGGAACTCACCC.

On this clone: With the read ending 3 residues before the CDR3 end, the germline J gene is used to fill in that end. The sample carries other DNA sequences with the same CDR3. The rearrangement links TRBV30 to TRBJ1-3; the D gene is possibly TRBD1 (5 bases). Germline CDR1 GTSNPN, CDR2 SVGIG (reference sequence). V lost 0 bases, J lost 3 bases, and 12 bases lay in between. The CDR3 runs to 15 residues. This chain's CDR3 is CAWSVRGIVGNTIYF. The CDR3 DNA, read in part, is TGTGCCTGGAGTGTACGGGGGATCGTTGGAAACACC.

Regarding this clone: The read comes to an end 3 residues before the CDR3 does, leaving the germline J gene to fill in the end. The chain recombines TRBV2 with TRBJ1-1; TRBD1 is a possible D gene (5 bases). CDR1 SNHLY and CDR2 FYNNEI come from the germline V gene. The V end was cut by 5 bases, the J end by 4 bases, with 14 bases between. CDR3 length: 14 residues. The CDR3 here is CASSLGGVITEAFF. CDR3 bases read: TGTGCCAGCAGTTTGGGGGGAGTTATCACTGAA.

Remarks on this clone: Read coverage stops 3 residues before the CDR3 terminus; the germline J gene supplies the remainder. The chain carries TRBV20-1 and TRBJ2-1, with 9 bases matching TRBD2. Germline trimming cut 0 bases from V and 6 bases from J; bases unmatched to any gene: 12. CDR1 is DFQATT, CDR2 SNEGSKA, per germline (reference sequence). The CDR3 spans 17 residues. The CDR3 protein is CSARERRASGTRNEQFF. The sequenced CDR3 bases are TGCAGTGCTAGAGAACGGCGGGCTAGCGGGACTCGCAATGAG.

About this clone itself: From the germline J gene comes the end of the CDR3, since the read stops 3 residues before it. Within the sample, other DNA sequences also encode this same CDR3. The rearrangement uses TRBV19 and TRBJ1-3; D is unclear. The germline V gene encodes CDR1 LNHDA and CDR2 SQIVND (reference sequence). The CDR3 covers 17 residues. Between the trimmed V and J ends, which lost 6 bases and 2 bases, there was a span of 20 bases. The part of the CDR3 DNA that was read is TGTGCCAGTAGGAACCCGACCGGCGGAGCTGCTGGAAACACC. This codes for CASRNPTGGAAGNT. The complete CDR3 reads CASRNPTGGAAGNTIYF.

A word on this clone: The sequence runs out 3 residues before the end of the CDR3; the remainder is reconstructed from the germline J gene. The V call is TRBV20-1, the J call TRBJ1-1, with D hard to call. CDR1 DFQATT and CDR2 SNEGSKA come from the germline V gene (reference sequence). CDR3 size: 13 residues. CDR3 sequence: CSARAQPRVDAFF. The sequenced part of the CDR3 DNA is TGCAGTGCTAGAGCACAGCCAAGGGTCGAC.

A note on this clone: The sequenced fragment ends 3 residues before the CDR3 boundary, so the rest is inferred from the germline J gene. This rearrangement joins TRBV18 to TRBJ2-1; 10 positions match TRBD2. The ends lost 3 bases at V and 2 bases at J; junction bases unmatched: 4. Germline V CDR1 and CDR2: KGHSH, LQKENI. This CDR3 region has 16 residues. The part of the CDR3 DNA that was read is TGTGCCAGCTCACCCGTACTAGCGGGGCCCTACAATGAG. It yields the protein CASSPVLAGPYNE. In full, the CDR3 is CASSPVLAGPYNEQFF.

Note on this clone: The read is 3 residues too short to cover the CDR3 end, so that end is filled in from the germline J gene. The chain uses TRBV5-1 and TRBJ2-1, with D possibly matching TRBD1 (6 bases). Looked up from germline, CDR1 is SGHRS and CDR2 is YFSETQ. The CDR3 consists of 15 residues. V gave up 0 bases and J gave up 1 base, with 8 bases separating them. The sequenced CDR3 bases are TGCGCCAGCAGCTTGGAGGGACAATCCTACAATGAG. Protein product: CASSLEGQSYNE. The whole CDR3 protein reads CASSLEGQSYNEQFF.